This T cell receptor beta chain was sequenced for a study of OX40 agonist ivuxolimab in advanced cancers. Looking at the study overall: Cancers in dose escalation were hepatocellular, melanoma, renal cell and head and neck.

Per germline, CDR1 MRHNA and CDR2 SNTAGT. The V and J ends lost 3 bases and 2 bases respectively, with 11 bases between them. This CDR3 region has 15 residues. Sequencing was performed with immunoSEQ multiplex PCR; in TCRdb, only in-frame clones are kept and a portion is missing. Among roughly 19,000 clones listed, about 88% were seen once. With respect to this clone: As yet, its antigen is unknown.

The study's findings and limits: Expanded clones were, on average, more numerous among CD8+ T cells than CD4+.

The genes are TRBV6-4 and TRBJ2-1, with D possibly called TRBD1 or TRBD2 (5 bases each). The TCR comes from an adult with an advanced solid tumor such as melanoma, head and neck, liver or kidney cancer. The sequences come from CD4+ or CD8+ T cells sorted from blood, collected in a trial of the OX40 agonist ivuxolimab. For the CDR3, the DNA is TGTGCCAGCAGTGAGGAAGGGACCACCTACAATGAGCAGTTCTTC. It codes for CASSEEGTTYNEQFF.